The entry that follows covers one TCR beta chain sequence. Preparation of the TCRbeta library used unique molecular identifiers. Via MiXCR, TCRdb re-called the PCR reads, giving one row per CDR3 protein. The sample carries 450,000 to 600,000 distinct CDR3 sequences, 30% to 35% recorded once. The CDR3 runs to 15 residues. With 5 bases removed from V and 6 bases from J, the gap between germline ends came to 17 bases. The data were taken from a study of T-cell reconstitution after alpha-beta-depleted transplantation in children. Sequences were derived from PBMCs from the stem cell graft donor, sampled from the stem cell graft. The TCR sequence derives from a human donor who donated a stem cell graft to a child with aplastic anemia. V usage is TRBV12-3 or TRBV12-4 and J usage is TRBJ2-1, with D perhaps given as TRBD1 or TRBD2 (5 bases each). This chain's CDR3 is CASSPTGDRGNEQFF. The CDR3 nucleotides are TGTGCCAGCAGTCCAACAGGAGATCGGGGCAATGAGCAGTTCTTC.